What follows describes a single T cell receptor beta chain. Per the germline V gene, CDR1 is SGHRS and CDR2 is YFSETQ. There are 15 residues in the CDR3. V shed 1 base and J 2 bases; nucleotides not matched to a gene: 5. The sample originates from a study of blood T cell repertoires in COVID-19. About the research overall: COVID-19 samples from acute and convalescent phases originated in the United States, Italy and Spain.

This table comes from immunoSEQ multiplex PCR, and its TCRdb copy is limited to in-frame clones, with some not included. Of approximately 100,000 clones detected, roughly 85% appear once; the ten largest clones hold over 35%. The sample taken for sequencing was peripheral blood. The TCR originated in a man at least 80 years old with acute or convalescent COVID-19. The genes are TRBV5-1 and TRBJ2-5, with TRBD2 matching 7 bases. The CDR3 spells CASSLRLAVQETQYF. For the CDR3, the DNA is TGCGCCAGCAGCTTGAGGCTAGCGGTACAAGAGACCCAGTACTTC.